The 14 T cell receptor beta chains listed next were all sequenced from one sample in a study of blood T cell repertoires in COVID-19. TCRdb's copy holds only in-frame clones and misses some; the assay was immunoSEQ multiplex PCR. Of under 300,000 clones in the sample, about 90% were seen once. The sample consisted of peripheral blood. These receptors were taken from a woman between 25 and 40 years old with COVID-19, enrolled during active disease.

This clone was detected only once. The chain joins TRBV4-1 to TRBJ1-2, with 7 bases fitting TRBD1. Germline V gene sequence: CDR1 MGHRA, CDR2 YSYEKL. The CDR3 extends over 15 amino acids. With V trimmed by 3 bases and J by 2 bases, 6 bases remained unmatched. The CDR3 DNA reads as TGCGCCAGCAGCCAGCAGGGACAGCACAACTATGGCTACACCTTC. Its translation: CASSQQGQHNYGYTF.

CDR3 sequence reads: CASRISGGFSYNEQFF. The CDR3 DNA is TGCGCCAGCAGGATAAGCGGGGGGTTCTCCTACAATGAGCAGTTCTTC. The V gene is TRBV5-1, the J gene TRBJ2-1, with 9 bases identical to TRBD2. This CDR3 is built from 16 residues. Per the germline V gene, CDR1 is SGHRS and CDR2 is YFSETQ. V lost 5 bases to trimming and J lost 0 bases; unmatched junction nucleotides: 6.

The chain employs TRBV6-1 and TRBJ1-1, with D unresolved. This CDR3 is 15 amino acids long. Germline-derived CDR1 and CDR2 are MNHNS and SASEGT. The V gene lost 3 bases and the J gene lost 3 bases, with 14 bases spanning the gap. The CDR3 sequence is CASSDVRDTHTEAFF. CDR3 in DNA: TGTGCCAGCAGTGATGTACGCGACACTCACACTGAAGCTTTCTTT.

This clone was counted once. The chain recombines TRBV15 with TRBJ2-3; 9 bases map to TRBD2. This CDR3 has 13 amino acids. Germline-derived CDR1 and CDR2 are LNHNV and YYDKDF (reference sequence). J lost 1 base, V lost 9 bases, and 2 bases had no gene match. Here the CDR3 DNA reads TGTGCCACTAGCGGGGGCCGCACAGATACGCAGTATTTT. Translating gives CATSGGRTDTQYF.

This sequence joins TRBV5-1 and TRBJ2-7, with 10 bases fitting TRBD1. The CDR3 has 15 residues. Germline CDR1 SGHRS, CDR2 YFSETQ. Trimming took 5 bases from V and 2 from J; bases not matched to a gene: 7. The CDR3 loop is CASSYTGTGAYEQYF. CDR3 nucleotide sequence: TGCGCCAGCAGTTATACCGGGACAGGGGCCTACGAGCAGTACTTC.

V usage is TRBV5-1 and J usage is TRBJ1-6; TRBD1 is a possible D gene (6 bases). Trimming shortened V by 0 bases and J by 6 bases, and 13 bases separated the two germline ends. The CDR3 has 16 residues. From germline, CDR1 is SGHRS and CDR2 YFSETQ. CDR3 residues: CASSLGTVPANSPLHF. The CDR3 coding sequence is TGCGCCAGCAGCTTGGGGACAGTTCCAGCTAATTCACCCCTCCACTTT. The whole variable domain, filled in from reference TRBV5-1 and TRBJ1-6, reads KAGVTQTPRYLIKTRGQQVTLSCSPISGHRSVSWYQQTPGQGLQFLFEYFSETQRNKGNFPGRFSGRQFSNSRSEMNVSTLELGDSALYLCASSLGTVPANSPLHFGNGTRLTVT.

V gene TRBV29-1 combines with J gene TRBJ2-2, with 11 bases matching TRBD1. CDR1 is SQVTM and CDR2 is ANQGSEA in the germline V gene. Losses at the gene ends were 4 bases for V and 4 bases for J; bases not matched to a gene: 8. This CDR3 is 16 amino acids long. In nucleotides, the CDR3 is TGCAGCGTTGGTCTGTCGGGACAGGGGGTCACCGGGGAGCTGTTTTTT. Amino acids: CSVGLSGQGVTGELFF.

CDR3 protein: CASRNVPGTEAFF. In DNA form, the CDR3 reads TGTGCCAGCAGAAACGTCCCGGGTACTGAAGCTTTCTTT. The V call is TRBV5-4, the J call TRBJ1-1; D is undetermined. Germline CDR1 and CDR2: SGHNT and YYREEE (reference sequence). The germline V and J ends were trimmed by 5 bases and 5 bases, with 13 bases remaining between them. The CDR3 runs 13 residues.

This clone was observed a single time. The chain combines TRBV11-2 with TRBJ2-1; TRBD2 is a possible D gene (6 bases). Germline V gene sequence: CDR1 SGHAT, CDR2 FQNNGV. The CDR3 contains 15 residues. Trimming removed 3 bases at V and 10 bases at J, with 19 bases between. CDR3 in amino acids: CASSLGTGHFNEQFF. CDR3 nucleotides: TGTGCCAGCAGCTTGGGGACTGGCCATTTTAACGAGCAGTTCTTC.

The chain links TRBV7-2 to TRBJ1-6; D remains ambiguous. This CDR3 has 13 amino acids. Germline V gene lookup returns CDR1 SGHTA and CDR2 FQGNSA. Trimming took 2 bases from V and 10 from J, leaving 9 bases between them. This CDR3 reads CASSLRQRSPLHF. In DNA, the CDR3 is TGTGCCAGCAGCTTAAGGCAGAGGTCACCCCTCCACTTT.

The chain has TRBV19 and TRBJ2-2; a weak D match, TRBD2 (6 bases). V was clipped by 5 bases and J by 4 bases, with 11 bases between them. Germline V gene lookup returns CDR1 LNHDA and CDR2 SQIVND (reference sequence). The CDR3 spans 14 residues. In DNA form, the CDR3 reads TGTGCCAGTAGTCCTCCTAGCGTCACCGGGGAGCTGTTTTTT. Translating it yields CASSPPSVTGELFF.

The V call is TRBV27, the J call TRBJ2-7; the D is unclear. V was pared by 4 bases and J by 7 bases, with 11 bases between. This CDR3 contains 12 residues. Germline values: CDR1 MNHEY, CDR2 SMNVEV (reference sequence). The chain's CDR3 is CASSSPSKEQYF. CDR3 DNA: TGTGCCAGCAGTTCTCCATCTAAGGAGCAGTACTTC.

The chain uses TRBV6-5 and TRBJ2-5; perhaps TRBD2 as D (6 bases). Trimming pared 4 bases from V and 4 bases from J, leaving 10 bases between. The CDR3 is 13 residues long. Looked up from germline, CDR1 is MNHEY and CDR2 is SVGAGI. CDR3 bases: TGTGCCAGCAGTTGGCTAGCGAGAGAGACCCAGTACTTC. Protein product: CASSWLARETQYF.

This clone was seen only a few times. The chain recombines TRBV27 with TRBJ1-1, with a tentative D call TRBD1 (6 bases). V lost 8 bases and J lost 7, with 20 bases in between. The CDR3 runs to 14 residues. The V gene's germline CDR1 is MNHEY and CDR2 SMNVEV (reference sequence). The CDR3 is CASSRLGAGDEAFF. CDR3 sequence (DNA): TGTGCCAGCTCCCGCCTTGGGGCAGGGGATGAAGCTTTCTTT.